This paragraph reports one T cell receptor (beta chain). Here immunoSEQ multiplex PCR was the method, and the copy in TCRdb shows in-frame clones only, minus some. The table lists 100,000 to 150,000 clones, 90% of them singletons. Between the trimmed V and J ends, which lost 8 bases and 2 bases, there was a span of 18 bases. The CDR3 extends over 15 amino acids. Germline-derived CDR1 and CDR2 are MNHEY and SVGAGI. These data originate in a study of T cell responses to AZD1222 COVID-19 vaccine. V gene TRBV6-5 combines with J gene TRBJ1-1; no firm D call. Sequencing used peripheral blood, obtained on day 0 of AZD1222 vaccination. This receptor was obtained from an adult in good health. CDR3 sequence reads: CASWDRAVPNTEAFF. In DNA form, the CDR3 reads TGTGCCAGCTGGGATCGGGCGGTCCCTAACACTGAAGCTTTCTTT.